The present entry profiles one T cell receptor (beta chain) with its context. Antigen: not known. This specimen belongs to a study of cytotoxic CD8 clonotypes in ibrutinib-treated CLL. CDR1 MNHNS and CDR2 SASEGT come from the germline V gene. The CDR3 is 15 residues long. V was pared by 10 bases and J by 7 bases, with 25 bases between. Study-level points and caveats: The study found public clonotypes uncommon, contracting or stable on treatment.

The protocol was immunoSEQ multiplex PCR, while the TCRdb copy is restricted to in-frame clones and leaves out a portion. The sample gives nearly 15,000 clones, 55% to 80% of which show up once; 12% is in the top ten. The specimen was PBMCs, collected before ibrutinib treatment. The receptor was isolated from a human donor with chronic lymphocytic leukemia. The genes are TRBV6-1 and TRBJ1-1; D is possibly TRBD1 (6 bases). The CDR3 sequence: CAIAVGVAGASEAFF. The DNA of the CDR3 is TGTGCCATCGCAGTGGGGGTTGCGGGGGCGAGTGAAGCTTTCTTT.